This T cell receptor (beta chain) was captured by sequencing in a study of T cells in Graves' hyperthyroidism and ophthalmopathy. Many counts were recorded for this clonotype. Antigen: not known. Regions amplified from RNA transcripts were the TCR beta CDR3 regions. The HTBI primer set served for first-round RT-PCR of the TCR CDR3. One entry per CDR3 protein results from TCRdb running MiXCR on the multiplex PCR reads. The sample has more than 500,000 distinct CDR3 sequences; 40% to 50% are singletons. Uncontrolled infection, other autoimmune disease, pregnancy and lactation each barred patients from inclusion. Diagnoses were established using clinical symptoms, serum thyroxine and TRAb, thyroid ultrasound and orbital computed tomography. Study conclusions and caveats: Stable hyperthyroidism was separated from ophthalmopathy by a model based on 13 V-J features. In the blood, most expanded thyroid clonotypes above 0.001 appeared as well.

This receptor was taken from an adult woman with Graves' disease, either hyperthyroidism or ophthalmopathy (not recorded which). Sequencing was done on a sample of peripheral blood or thyroid tissue (not recorded which).

The DNA of the CDR3 is TGTGCCAGCAGTCTCCAAGGGATGTATGGCTACACCTTC. Translation: CASSLQGMYGYTF. The chain uses TRBV12-3 or TRBV12-4 and TRBJ1-2; D is ambiguous. The CDR3 is 13 residues long. Trimming shortened V by 5 bases and J by 5 bases, and 12 bases separated the two germline ends.